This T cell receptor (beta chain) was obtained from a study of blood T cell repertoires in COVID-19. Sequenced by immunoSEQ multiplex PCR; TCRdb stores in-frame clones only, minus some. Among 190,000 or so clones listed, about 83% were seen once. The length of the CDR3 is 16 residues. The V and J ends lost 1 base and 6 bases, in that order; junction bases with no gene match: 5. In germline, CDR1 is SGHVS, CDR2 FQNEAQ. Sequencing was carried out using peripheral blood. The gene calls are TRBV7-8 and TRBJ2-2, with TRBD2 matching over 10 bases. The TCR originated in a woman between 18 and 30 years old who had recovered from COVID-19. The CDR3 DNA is TGTGCCAGCAGCTTAGAGGCTAGCGGGAGTCCCGGGGAGCTGTTTTTT. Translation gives CASSLEASGSPGELFF.